The T cell receptor (beta chain) described here comes from a study of blood T cell repertoires in COVID-19. Study background: Donors in the United States, Italy and Spain gave samples during acute or convalescent COVID-19.

The length of the CDR3 is 15 residues. V gave up 5 bases and J gave up 8 bases, with 19 bases separating them. Germline V lookup: CDR1 SNHLY, CDR2 FYNNEI. The data were produced by immunoSEQ multiplex PCR, yet TCRdb's version contains in-frame clones alone and is incomplete. The repertoire holds some 460,000 clones, with about nine tenths as singletons. Adults between roughly 18 and 89 years of age took part from fewer than 30 US areas. Clinical history as reported by participants underpinned cohort assignment. Symptom resolution, clearance, or two negative PCRs marked the recovered donors of Cohort 3.

This clonotype was sampled from a woman between 18 and 29 years old who had recovered from COVID-19. The sequencing sample was made of PBMCs or T cells enriched from blood (not recorded which). This chain links TRBV2 with TRBJ2-1; weak D call: TRBD1 (5 bases). CDR3 residues: CASSFDSTTVDEQFF. CDR3 DNA: TGTGCCAGCAGTTTCGACAGTACGACCGTCGATGAGCAGTTCTTC.